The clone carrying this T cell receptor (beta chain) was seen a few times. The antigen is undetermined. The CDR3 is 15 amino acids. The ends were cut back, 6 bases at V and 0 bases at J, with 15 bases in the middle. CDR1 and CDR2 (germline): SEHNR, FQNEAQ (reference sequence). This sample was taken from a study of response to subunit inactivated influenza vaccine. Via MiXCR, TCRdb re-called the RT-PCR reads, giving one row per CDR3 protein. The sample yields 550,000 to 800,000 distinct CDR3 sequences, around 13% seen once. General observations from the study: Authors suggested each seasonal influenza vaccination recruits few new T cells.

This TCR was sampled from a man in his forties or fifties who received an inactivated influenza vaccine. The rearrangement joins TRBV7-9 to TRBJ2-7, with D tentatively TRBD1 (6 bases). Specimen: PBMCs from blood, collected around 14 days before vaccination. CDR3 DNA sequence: TGTGCCAGCAGTTTTATAGGACAGACCTCCTACGAGCAGTACTTC. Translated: CASSFIGQTSYEQYF.